This entry lists 27 T cell receptor beta chains sequenced from one sample in a study of control samples from healthy donors and cancer patients. Generated by immunoSEQ multiplex PCR, the TCRdb table keeps only in-frame clones and is missing some. The data hold approximately 100,000 clones, with about four fifths observed a single time. The sequenced sample consisted of PBMCs. The receptors shown here come from a man in his 70s with lung cancer.

The J gene is TRBJ1-5, the V gene TRBV27, with 9 bases identical to TRBD1. The trim removed 4 bases at V and 7 bases at J, leaving 8 bases unmatched. CDR1 is MNHEY, CDR2 SMNVEV, per germline (reference sequence). The CDR3 runs to 15 residues. CDR3 DNA sequence: TGTGCCAGCAGTTCGGGACAGGGTTGGAACCAGCCCCAGCATTTT. It codes for CASSSGQGWNQPQHF.

The chain is built from TRBV4-2 and TRBJ2-5; 12 bases agree with TRBD2. This CDR3 region has 15 residues. Germline V gene data show CDR1 as LGHNA and CDR2 as YNFKEQ. Trimming removed 4 bases from V and 4 bases from J; junction bases left unmatched: 4. CDR3 amino acids: CASSPSTSGGETQYF. The DNA for the CDR3 is TGTGCCAGCAGCCCATCGACTAGCGGGGGAGAGACCCAGTACTTC.

This clone was found once. DNA of the CDR3: TGTGCCAGCTCCCATGCAGGGGGTGGCAATCAGCCCCAGCATTTT. Translating it yields CASSHAGGGNQPQHF. This chain uses TRBV18 with TRBJ1-5; 7 bases match TRBD1. CDR1 KGHSH and CDR2 LQKENI come from the germline V gene. V dropped 6 bases and J dropped 2; count of bases not matched to a gene: 7. The CDR3 sequence is 15 residues long.

The chain is built from TRBV14 and TRBJ2-1; D is ambiguous. This CDR3 has 13 residues. Per the germline V gene, CDR1 is SGHDN and CDR2 is FVKESK. The V end lost 0 bases, the J end lost 7 bases, and 7 bases lay between the germline ends. The CDR3 DNA reads as TGTGCCAGCAGCCAAGAATTGGTAAATGAGCAGTTCTTC. This sequence encodes CASSQELVNEQFF.

The chain employs TRBV5-6 and TRBJ1-6, with TRBD1 as a possible D gene (5 bases). Germline loops: CDR1 SGHDT, CDR2 YYEEEE. This CDR3 has 14 amino acids. Trimming took 2 bases from V and 9 from J, leaving 12 bases between them. CDR3: CASSFLGDGSPLHF. The DNA of the CDR3 is TGTGCCAGCAGCTTTCTAGGGGACGGTTCACCCCTCCACTTT. Based on the CDR3 plus reference TRBV5-6 and TRBJ1-6, the full variable domain is DAGVTQSPTHLIKTRGQQVTLRCSPKSGHDTVSWYQQALGQGPQFIFQYYEEEERQRGNFPDRFSGHQFPNYSSELNVNALLLGDSALYLCASSFLGDGSPLHFGNGTRLTVT.

This sequence joins TRBV5-1 and TRBJ1-2; the match to TRBD1 covers 9 bases. CDR1 and CDR2 (germline): SGHRS, YFSETQ. The CDR3 loop spans 15 amino acids. Trimming cost V 3 bases and J 5 bases; bases outside gene matches: 8. CDR3 in DNA: TGCGCCAGCAGCTCTCAGACAGGGGGGAAGTATGGCTACACCTTC. It encodes CASSSQTGGKYGYTF.

V usage is TRBV19 and J usage is TRBJ2-3, with D maybe TRBD2 (7 bases). The CDR3 spans 15 residues. Germline V gene data show CDR1 as LNHDA and CDR2 as SQIVND (reference sequence). The V end lost 2 bases, the J end lost 3 bases, and 12 bases lay between the germline ends. CDR3 sequence (DNA): TGTGCCAGTAGTATAAAACGGGGGGCGACAGATACGCAGTATTTT. Translated: CASSIKRGATDTQYF.

The V and J genes are TRBV6-6 and TRBJ2-7; 9 bases map to TRBD1. CDR1 and CDR2 (germline): MNHNY, SVGAGI (reference sequence). After removal of 8 bases from V and 3 bases from J, the junction contained 5 bases not matched to a gene. This CDR3 is 13 amino acids long. The CDR3 DNA is TGTGCCAGCGGGACAGGGTTCTTCTACGAGCAGTACTTC. Protein product: CASGTGFFYEQYF.

V usage is TRBV6-5 and J usage is TRBJ1-2; 12 nucleotides agree with TRBD1. V lost 9 bases and J lost 9; bases outside the gene matches: 8. CDR3 length equals 13 residues. Germline assignment: CDR1 MNHEY and CDR2 SVGAGI. CDR3 in amino acids: CASNFGTGGSYTF. The CDR3 DNA reads TGTGCCAGTAATTTCGGGACAGGGGGCAGCTACACCTTC.

This clone has ten or more counts. The same CDR3 is also encoded by other DNA sequences in this sample. The genes are TRBV5-4 and TRBJ1-3; 8 bases are shared with TRBD1. J gave up 4 bases and V 0 bases, and 3 bases lay outside the gene matches. Germline V CDR1 and CDR2: SGHNT, YYREEE (reference sequence). This CDR3 has 15 amino acids. The CDR3: CASSLGTGFGNTIYF. DNA of the CDR3: TGTGCCAGCAGCTTGGGGACAGGGTTCGGAAACACCATATATTTT.

This chain uses TRBV27 with TRBJ2-6; weak D call: TRBD1 (5 bases). From germline, CDR1 is MNHEY and CDR2 SMNVEV (reference sequence). The germline V and J ends were trimmed by 4 bases and 4 bases, with 11 bases remaining between them. This CDR3 is built from 15 residues. The CDR3 loop reads CASSSQGSGANVLTF. Here the CDR3 DNA reads TGTGCCAGCAGTTCCCAGGGTTCCGGGGCCAACGTCCTGACTTTC.

This clone has at least ten counts. J is TRBJ2-3 and V is TRBV19; 9 nucleotides align to TRBD1. The CDR3 spans 14 residues. V shed 5 bases, J shed 8 bases, and the junction held 8 bases outside the gene matches. The germline V gene has CDR1 LNHDA and CDR2 SQIVND (reference sequence). The chain's CDR3 is CASSEWTGEATQYF. The CDR3 DNA sequence: TGTGCCAGTAGTGAGTGGACAGGGGAAGCTACGCAGTATTTT.

The count of this clone is one. This sequence joins TRBV5-5 and TRBJ1-3; D is ambiguous. Per germline, CDR1 SGHKS and CDR2 YYEKEE (reference sequence). CDR3 length: 15 amino acids. With 4 bases removed from V and 0 bases from J, the gap between germline ends came to 11 bases. Written as DNA, the CDR3 is TGTGCCAGCAGCACTGACAACGACTCTGGAAACACCATATATTTT. Encoded protein: CASSTDNDSGNTIYF.

This clone was observed a handful of times. The chain links TRBV6-1 to TRBJ1-1; 8 nucleotides align to TRBD1. Germline assignment: CDR1 MNHNS and CDR2 SASEGT. The CDR3 contains 15 residues. Germline trimming cut 7 bases from V and 3 bases from J; bases unmatched to any gene: 10. The DNA of the CDR3 is TGTGCCAGCAATACCCCAGGGGGCGCGCACACTGAAGCTTTCTTT. It yields the protein CASNTPGGAHTEAFF.

This clone was counted a single time. V is TRBV30 and J is TRBJ1-4, with D unresolved. The CDR3 has 13 amino acids. Germline-derived CDR1 and CDR2 are GTSNPN and SVGIG (reference sequence). Trimming left V 1 base short and J 5 bases short, with 8 bases between. CDR3 in amino acids: CAWSATWNEKLFF. DNA of the CDR3: TGTGCCTGGAGTGCAACTTGGAATGAAAAACTGTTTTTT.

The rearrangement links TRBV11-2 to TRBJ2-1, with TRBD1 matching over 9 bases. V gave up 5 bases and J gave up 2 bases; unmatched junction bases: 7. This CDR3 region has 16 residues. Per the germline V gene, CDR1 is SGHAT and CDR2 is FQNNGV. The DNA for the CDR3 is TGTGCCAGCAGCCGACCGGGACAGGGACCCTACAATGAGCAGTTCTTC. It yields the protein CASSRPGQGPYNEQFF. Full variable domain (rest looked up from reference TRBV11-2 and TRBJ2-1): EAGVAQSPRYKIIEKRQSVAFWCNPISGHATLYWYQQILGQGPKLLIQFQNNGVVDDSQLPKDRFSAERLKGVDSTLKIQPAKLEDSAVYLCASSRPGQGPYNEQFFGPGTRLTVL.

The chain links TRBV27 to TRBJ1-5, with D perhaps matching TRBD1 (6 bases). The CDR3 spans 16 residues. V was cut by 2 bases and J by 1 base, with 12 bases left in between. The germline gives CDR1 MNHEY, CDR2 SMNVEV (reference sequence). The CDR3 DNA reads as TGTGCCAGCAGTTTAGGGGCAGGGGTAAGCAATCAGCCCCAGCATTTT. It is translated as CASSLGAGVSNQPQHF.

This chain links TRBV18 with TRBJ1-3; TRBD1 agrees at 9 bases. The CDR3 runs to 14 residues. The V gene's germline CDR1 is KGHSH and CDR2 LQKENI. After removal of 4 bases from V and 2 bases from J, the junction contained 0 bases not matched to a gene. For the CDR3, the DNA is TGTGCCAGCTCACGGGACAGGGCTGGAAACACCATATATTTT. This sequence encodes CASSRDRAGNTIYF.

This rearrangement joins TRBV5-1 to TRBJ2-3, with 11 bases matching TRBD2. J was trimmed by 4 bases and V by 0 bases; bases with no gene match: 4. The CDR3 runs 16 residues. Germline V gene data show CDR1 as SGHRS and CDR2 as YFSETQ. The CDR3, as DNA: TGCGCCAGCAGCTTGGCCCCTAGCGGGGGGCCAGATACGCAGTATTTT. It yields the protein CASSLAPSGGPDTQYF.

The V call is TRBV13, the J call TRBJ2-1; TRBD2 aligns across 10 bases. V was clipped by 8 bases and J by 6 bases; unmatched bases: 10. The CDR3 totals 15 residues. The V gene's germline CDR1 is PRHDT and CDR2 FYEKMQ (reference sequence). The DNA for the CDR3 is TGTGCCAGCCAGAAGCGGGGGGGCTTGATCAATGAGCAGTTCTTC. Protein: CASQKRGGLINEQFF. Full variable domain (outside the CDR3, taken from reference TRBV13 and TRBJ2-1): AAGVIQSPRHLIKEKRETATLKCYPIPRHDTVYWYQQGPGQDPQFLISFYEKMQSDKGSIPDRFSAQQFSDYHSELNMSSLELGDSALYFCASQKRGGLINEQFFGPGTRLTVL.

The chain is built from TRBV28 and TRBJ1-2; D is possibly TRBD1 (6 bases). V was cut by 1 base and J by 8 bases, with 8 bases left in between. There are 12 residues in the CDR3. Germline V gene data show CDR1 as MDHEN and CDR2 as SYDVKM. The CDR3 sequence is CASSLLQGGYTF. CDR3 DNA sequence: TGTGCCAGCAGTTTATTGCAGGGGGGCTACACCTTC.

This chain connects TRBV7-9 to TRBJ1-4; 9 nucleotides match TRBD1. V lost 5 bases to trimming and J lost 8 bases; unmatched junction nucleotides: 6. This CDR3 has 14 amino acids. Germline V gives CDR1 SEHNR, CDR2 FQNEAQ (reference sequence). CDR3 sequence reads: CASSQRQGDEKLFF. The DNA for the CDR3 is TGTGCCAGCAGCCAGCGACAGGGGGACGAAAAACTGTTTTTT.

The chain carries TRBV5-1 and TRBJ1-1; D ambiguous. The CDR3 covers 13 residues. Per germline, CDR1 SGHRS and CDR2 YFSETQ. Trimming took 1 base from V and 1 from J, leaving 5 bases between them. CDR3 residues: CASSLRENTEAFF. CDR3 DNA: TGCGCCAGCAGCTTGAGGGAGAACACTGAAGCTTTCTTT. The whole variable domain, remainder taken from reference TRBV5-1 and TRBJ1-1, is KAGVTQTPRYLIKTRGQQVTLSCSPISGHRSVSWYQQTPGQGLQFLFEYFSETQRNKGNFPGRFSGRQFSNSRSEMNVSTLELGDSALYLCASSLRENTEAFFGQGTRLTVV.

The J gene is TRBJ1-1, the V gene TRBV30, with D tentatively TRBD1 (5 bases). V was clipped by 5 bases and J by 5 bases, with 15 bases between them. CDR3 length: 13 residues. Germline loops: CDR1 GTSNPN, CDR2 SVGIG (reference sequence). CDR3 amino acids: CAWDPQGGTEAFF. The DNA of the CDR3 is TGTGCCTGGGACCCCCAGGGAGGGACTGAAGCTTTCTTT.

The rearrangement uses TRBV5-6 and TRBJ1-1; 9 positions agree with TRBD1. The junction had 6 bases not matched to a gene; V was cut back by 2 bases and J by 7 bases. The CDR3 contains 14 residues. Germline assignment: CDR1 SGHDT and CDR2 YYEEEE. The CDR3 region is CASSFEGQGIEAFF. Here the CDR3 DNA reads TGTGCCAGCAGCTTTGAAGGACAGGGGATTGAAGCTTTCTTT.

The J gene is TRBJ1-5, the V gene TRBV19; a possible D gene is TRBD1 (5 bases). Trimming pared 2 bases from V and 4 bases from J, leaving 9 bases between. This CDR3 comprises 14 residues. Germline V gene sequence: CDR1 LNHDA, CDR2 SQIVND (reference sequence). CDR3 DNA sequence: TGTGCCAGTAGTATACAGGGAATAAATCAGCCCCAGCATTTT. Encoded protein: CASSIQGINQPQHF. Variable domain in full (rest from reference TRBV19 and TRBJ1-5): DGGITQSPKYLFRKEGQNVTLSCEQNLNHDAMYWYRQDPGQGLRLIYYSQIVNDFQKGDIAEGYSVSREKKESFPLTVTSAQKNPTAFYLCASSIQGINQPQHFGDGTRLSIL.

This clone was observed once. The chain couples TRBV6-5 to TRBJ2-7; 9 bases map to TRBD1. The CDR3 runs 15 residues. Germline values: CDR1 MNHEY, CDR2 SVGAGI. Trimming cost V 0 bases and J 2 bases; bases outside gene matches: 2. The CDR3 is CASSYSTGGAYEQYF. The CDR3 region has the DNA TGTGCCAGCAGTTACTCGACAGGGGGGGCCTACGAGCAGTACTTC.